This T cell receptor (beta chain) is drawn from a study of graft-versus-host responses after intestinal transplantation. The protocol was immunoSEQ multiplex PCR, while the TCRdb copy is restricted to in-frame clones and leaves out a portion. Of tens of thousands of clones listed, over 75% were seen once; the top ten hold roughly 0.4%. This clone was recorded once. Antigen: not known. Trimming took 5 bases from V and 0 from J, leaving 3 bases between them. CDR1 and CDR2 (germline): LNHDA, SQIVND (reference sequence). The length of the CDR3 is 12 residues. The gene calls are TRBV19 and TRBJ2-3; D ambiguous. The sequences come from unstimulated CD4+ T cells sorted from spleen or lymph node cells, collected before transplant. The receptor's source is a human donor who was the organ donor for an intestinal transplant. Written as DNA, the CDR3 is TGTGCCAGTAGTCTAAGCACAGATACGCAGTATTTT. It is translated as CASSLSTDTQYF.